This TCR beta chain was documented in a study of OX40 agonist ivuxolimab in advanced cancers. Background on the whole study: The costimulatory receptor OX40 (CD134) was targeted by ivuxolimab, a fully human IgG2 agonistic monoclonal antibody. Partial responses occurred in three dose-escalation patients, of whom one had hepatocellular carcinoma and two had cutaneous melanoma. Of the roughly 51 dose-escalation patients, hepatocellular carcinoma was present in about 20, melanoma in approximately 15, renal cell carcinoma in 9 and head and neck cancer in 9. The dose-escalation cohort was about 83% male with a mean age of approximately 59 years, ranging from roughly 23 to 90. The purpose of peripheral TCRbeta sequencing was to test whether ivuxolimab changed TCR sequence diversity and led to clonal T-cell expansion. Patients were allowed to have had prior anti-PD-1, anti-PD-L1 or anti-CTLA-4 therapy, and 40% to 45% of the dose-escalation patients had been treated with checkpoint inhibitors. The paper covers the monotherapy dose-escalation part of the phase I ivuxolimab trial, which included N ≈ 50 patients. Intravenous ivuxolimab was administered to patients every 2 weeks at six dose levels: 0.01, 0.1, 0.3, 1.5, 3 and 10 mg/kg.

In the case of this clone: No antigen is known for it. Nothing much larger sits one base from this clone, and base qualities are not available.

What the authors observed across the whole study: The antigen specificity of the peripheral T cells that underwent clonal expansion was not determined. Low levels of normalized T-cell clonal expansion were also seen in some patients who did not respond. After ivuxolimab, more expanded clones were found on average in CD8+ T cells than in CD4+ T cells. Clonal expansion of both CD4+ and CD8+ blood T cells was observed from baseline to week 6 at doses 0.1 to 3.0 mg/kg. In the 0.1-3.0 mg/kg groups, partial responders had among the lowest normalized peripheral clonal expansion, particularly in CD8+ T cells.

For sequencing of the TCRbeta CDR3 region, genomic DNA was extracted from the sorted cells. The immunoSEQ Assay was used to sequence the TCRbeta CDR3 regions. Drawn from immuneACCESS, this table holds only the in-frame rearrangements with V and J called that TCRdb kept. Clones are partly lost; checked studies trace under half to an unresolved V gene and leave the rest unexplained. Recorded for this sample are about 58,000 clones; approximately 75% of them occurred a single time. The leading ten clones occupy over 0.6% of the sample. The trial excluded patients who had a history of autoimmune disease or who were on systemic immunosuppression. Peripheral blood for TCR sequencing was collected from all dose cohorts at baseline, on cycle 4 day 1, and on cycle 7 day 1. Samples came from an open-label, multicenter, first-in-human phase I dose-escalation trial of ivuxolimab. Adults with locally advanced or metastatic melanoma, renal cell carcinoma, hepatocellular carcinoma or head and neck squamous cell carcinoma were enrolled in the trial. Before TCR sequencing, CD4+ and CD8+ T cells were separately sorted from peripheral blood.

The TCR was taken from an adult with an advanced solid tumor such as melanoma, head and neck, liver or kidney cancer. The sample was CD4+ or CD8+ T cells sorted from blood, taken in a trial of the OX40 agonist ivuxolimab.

The CDR3 corresponds to CASSPGSQGKKWGGTQYF. In nucleotide form, the sequence is TGTGCCAGCAGCCCTGGGAGCCAGGGAAAGAAGTGGGGCGGTACGCAGTATTTT. The chain is made from TRBV7-9 and TRBJ2-3; the D call is possibly TRBD1 or TRBD2, each sharing 5 bases. Inclusive of the bounding cysteine and phenylalanine, the CDR3 is 18 residues long. The DNA shown is the 54-base CDR3, in frame from base 1. Sequences SEHNR (CDR1) and FQNEAQ (CDR2) are obtained from the germline V gene (reference sequence). At the junction V is shortened by 5 bases and J by 8 bases, with 29 bases in between.